This T cell receptor beta chain emerged from a study of T cells after yellow fever vaccination (dated by TCRdb to about 2019). Regarding the complete study: Libraries from fractions with low cell numbers were prepared with the SMART-Seq v4 Ultra Low Input RNA kit. Bulk TCR alpha and beta repertoires were sequenced longitudinally to track T-cell clones before and after primary and booster YFV17D yellow fever vaccination. Two healthy male donors, one aged 18 to 30 and one aged 30 to 40 years, made up the cohort. Blood samples were taken at several timepoints before and after primary and secondary immunization, and bulk PBMC replicates and cell subsets were isolated. The paper as a whole reports these results and caveats: Because only two donors were included in the study, the extent to which the findings can be generalized is limited. Compared with the primary T-cell response, the secondary T-cell response was weaker but faster, peaking on day 5 rather than day 15. A small fraction of clonotypes showed up in both the CD4 and CD8 compartments, probably as a result of convergent recombination. Computational filtering was required because FACS-sorted repertoires could contain abundant contaminating clonotypes from the bulk population. Most clones expanded after primary vaccination (almost 97% of CD4 and roughly 90% of CD8) were re-detected after the booster, suggesting that broad memory maintenance occurred.

TCR cDNA was made using 5'RACE template switching, a step that added a universal primer site and unique molecular identifiers. cDNA synthesis was primed from both the TCR alpha and TCR beta constant segments. Two PCR steps were used to amplify libraries, with sample barcodes and sequencing adapters being added in the second step. Sequencing of libraries was performed on Illumina HiSeq 2500 (2x100 bp) or NovaSeq (2x150 bp). Concerning the study's data processing: MIGEC was used to demultiplex reads and collapse the reads into UMI consensus sequences, and MiXCR was used for V(D)J alignment. Using edgeR on replicate PBMC samples, clonotypes were called vaccine-responding if FDR was below 0.01 and the log2 fold change was above 5 up to day 15. Each bulk clonotype received a CD4 or CD8 identity based on whether the sequenced CD4 or CD8 repertoire contained that clonotype at higher abundance. TCRdb redid the processing of the public reads, applying fastp at Q25 and MiXCR, and retained in-frame beta chains. Records with the same CDR3 protein are collapsed into one entry carrying the most frequent genes and DNA. The V and J calls were determined by TCRdb, not by the authors. This sample holds some 500,000 distinct CDR3 sequences; approximately 15% were observed only once. The ten largest clones add up to around 15% of the sample.

This clonotype was found many times. No antigen is known for it. Per-base qualities were not stored, and no clone one base away is much larger. Explained via the paper, the treatment or condition label denotes: live attenuated yellow fever vaccine strain. Two biological replicates of bulk PBMCs were collected at each blood-draw timepoint. A standard Ficoll-Paque protocol was used to isolate PBMCs from peripheral blood. RNA was extracted with TriZol from bulk PBMCs, CD4 and CD8 fractions, and dextramer-positive and dextramer-negative fractions. Sample: PBMCs, taken on the day of the yellow fever booster vaccination. This receptor was identified in a man under 40 who received the YFV17D yellow fever vaccine.

CDR3 sequence: CSAGTAGPKYNEQFF. The sequenced DNA is TGCAGCGCTGGAACAGCGGGGCCGAAGTACAATGAGCAGTTCTTC. The sequence links TRBV29-1 to TRBJ2-1; TRBD2 agrees with 7 junctional bases. The germline V end is reduced by 7 bases and the J end by 4 bases; junction bases left unmatched: 13. Including cysteine and phenylalanine, the CDR3 has 15 amino acids. Only the CDR3 part of the read is kept: 45 bases, read in frame from the first base. CDR1 and CDR2 are drawn from the germline V gene: SQVTM, ANQGSEA.